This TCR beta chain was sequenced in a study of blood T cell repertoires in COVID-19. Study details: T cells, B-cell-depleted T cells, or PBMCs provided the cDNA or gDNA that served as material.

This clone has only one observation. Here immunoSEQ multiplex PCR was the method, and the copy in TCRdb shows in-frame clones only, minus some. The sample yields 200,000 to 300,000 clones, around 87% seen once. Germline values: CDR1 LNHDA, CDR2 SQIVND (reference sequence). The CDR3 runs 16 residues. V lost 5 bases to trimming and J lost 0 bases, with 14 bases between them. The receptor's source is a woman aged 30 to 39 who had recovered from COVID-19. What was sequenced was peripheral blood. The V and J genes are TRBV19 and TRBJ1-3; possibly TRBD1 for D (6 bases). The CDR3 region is CASSPRGGTSGNTIYF. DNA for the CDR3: TGTGCCAGTAGTCCTCGGGGGGGCACCTCTGGAAACACCATATATTTT.